A single sample gave rise to the 20 T cell receptor beta chains below, sequenced in a study of molecular identifiers for immune sequencing clone quantification. TCRdb passed the PCR reads through MiXCR, listing each CDR3 protein once. The sample records over 300,000 distinct CDR3 sequences, 24% being singletons. The sequencing input was naive CD8+ T cells from blood, with Jurkat cell RNA spiked in. Subset noted: FACS-sorted CD8+CD4-CCR7+CD45RA+ naive T cells. Source of these receptors: a human donor in good health. Some libraries in this study had Jurkat cell RNA spiked in.

Comment on this clonotype: This sequence may be a read error, since a much larger clone differs from it by one base. The chain employs TRBV20-1 and TRBJ2-2; 14 bases are shared with TRBD2. CDR3 length equals 17 residues. Germline CDR1 reads DFQATT; CDR2 reads SNEGSKA (reference sequence). The CDR3 coding sequence is TGCAGTGCTAGAGGGACTCAGGGACTAGCGGGAGCCGGGGAGCCGTTTTTT. This codes for CSARGTQGLAGAGEPFF.

Concerning this clonotype itself: A read error may explain this, as a much larger clone is one base away. The rearrangement joins TRBV30 to TRBJ2-1, with D unresolved. V gave up 3 bases and J gave up 12 bases, with 15 bases separating them. CDR3 length: 12 residues. Germline-derived CDR1 and CDR2 are GTSNPN and SVGIG (reference sequence). The CDR3 bases are TGTGCCTGGAGCCCAACGGCCGTCGCGCAGTTCTTC. Encoded protein: CAWSPTAVAQFF.

The chain is built from TRBV6-5 and TRBJ2-5; 10 bases agree with TRBD2. Germline-derived CDR1 and CDR2 are MNHEY and SVGAGI. CDR3 length: 15 residues. V lost 0 bases, J lost 5 bases, and 3 bases stayed unmatched. DNA of the CDR3: TGTGCCAGCAGTTACTCGGGACTAGCGATGGAGACCCAGTACTTC. This codes for CASSYSGLAMETQYF.

The sample holds many counts of this clonotype. The genes are TRBV7-2 and TRBJ2-1; weak D call: TRBD1 (6 bases). The ends were cut back, 2 bases at V and 2 bases at J, with 13 bases in the middle. The CDR3 has 16 residues. Per the germline V gene, CDR1 is SGHTA and CDR2 is FQGNSA. DNA of the CDR3: TGTGCCAGCAGCTTATTAGCCCACAGGGCCTACAATGAGCAGTTCTTC. Translating gives CASSLLAHRAYNEQFF.

As to this clonotype: No conserved phenylalanine or tryptophan ends this CDR3, so it is likely a read error. This chain uses TRBV4-3 with TRBJ1-6; tentative D call: TRBD1 (5 bases). The CDR3 contains 15 residues. The germline CDR1 and CDR2 sequences are LGHNA and YSLEER. V lost 0 bases and J lost 5, with 8 bases in between. Here the CDR3 DNA reads TGCGCCAGCAGCCAAGATTCAGGGAATAATTCACCCCTCCACCTT. It is translated as CASSQDSGNNSPLHL.

About this clonotype: A much larger clone lies a single base off, so this may be a read error. The J gene is TRBJ2-4, the V gene TRBV12-3 or TRBV12-4; D is possibly TRBD1 or TRBD2 (5 bases each). This CDR3 contains 14 residues. CDR3 nucleotides: TGTGCCAGCAGTTCTCAGGGAGCCAAAAACGTTCAGTACTTC. Protein product: CASSSQGAKNVQYF.

The V and J genes are TRBV9 and TRBJ2-3, with 7 bases matching TRBD2. The CDR3 loop spans 15 amino acids. V dropped 6 bases and J dropped 6; count of bases not matched to a gene: 13. CDR1 SGDLS and CDR2 YYNGEE come from the germline V gene. The CDR3 coding sequence is TGTGCCAGCAACCTAAGCGGGAACTCGGGGGATACGCAGTATTTT. Translation: CASNLSGNSGDTQYF.

There are a few counts of this clonotype. V usage is TRBV28 and J usage is TRBJ2-6; D is perhaps TRBD2 (6 bases). The V end was cut by 8 bases, the J end by 5 bases, with 7 bases between. The germline V gene has CDR1 MDHEN and CDR2 SYDVKM. This CDR3 is 12 amino acids long. The CDR3 here is CASGDWANVLTF. The CDR3 bases are TGTGCCAGCGGGGACTGGGCCAACGTCCTGACTTTC.

As regards this clonotype: Its ends do not fully match the called genes, so a read error is possible. The CDR3, as DNA: TGTGCCTGCAGTTTAGGCCCCCCGGAGTTCTTC. Translation gives CACSLGPPEFF. The chain recombines TRBV12-3 or TRBV12-4 with TRBJ2-1; D is unclear. The CDR3 length is 11 residues.

The V gene is TRBV7-3, the J gene TRBJ1-2; D unresolved. With 2 bases removed from V and 7 bases from J, the gap between germline ends came to 5 bases. Germline V gene sequence: CDR1 SGHTA, CDR2 FQGTGA. The CDR3 runs to 11 residues. The CDR3 sequence: CASSLGCGYTF. In DNA, the CDR3 is TGTGCCAGCAGCTTAGGTTGTGGCTACACCTTC. The variable domain in full, completed from reference TRBV7-3 and TRBJ1-2, reads GAGVSQTPSNKVTEKGKYVELRCDPISGHTALYWYRQSLGQGPEFLIYFQGTGAADDSGLPNDRFFAVRPEGSVSTLKIQRTERGDSAVYLCASSLGCGYTFGSGTRLTVV.

This clonotype turned up a few times. Germline and junction disagree at one end, which may indicate a read error. The J gene is TRBJ1-1, the V gene TRBV7-9; no clear D. This CDR3 is 11 amino acids long. Germline CDR1 and CDR2: SEHNR and FQNEAQ (reference sequence). CDR3 bases: TGTGCCAGCAGCTTTTCACCCGAGGCTTCCTTT. This sequence encodes CASSFSPEASF.

This clonotype was counted only a few times. The J gene is TRBJ2-4, the V gene TRBV29-1; tentative D call: TRBD1 (5 bases). Germline-derived CDR1 and CDR2 are SQVTM and ANQGSEA. V was cut by 7 bases and J by 3 bases, with 13 bases left in between. The CDR3 runs 13 residues. CDR3: CSAMTVGKNIQYF. DNA of the CDR3: TGCAGCGCAATGACAGTGGGCAAAAACATTCAGTACTTC.

This clonotype appeared a few times. The V and J genes are TRBV9 and TRBJ2-3; no firm D call. The CDR3 totals 13 residues. Looked up from germline, CDR1 is SGDLS and CDR2 is YYNGEE. V lost 0 bases and J 2 bases, leaving 4 bases between the germline ends. CDR3 region: CASSVDDTDTQYF. The CDR3 bases are TGTGCCAGCAGCGTAGATGACACAGATACGCAGTATTTT.

This clonotype was counted many times. This rearrangement joins TRBV29-1 to TRBJ2-7; D is unresolved. The germline CDR1 and CDR2 sequences are SQVTM and ANQGSEA. There are 15 residues in the CDR3. The V gene lost 0 bases and the J gene lost 1 base, with 13 bases spanning the gap. Written as DNA, the CDR3 is TGCAGCGTTGAAGACCCGGCCGTCCCATCCTACGAGCAGTACTTC. Translating it yields CSVEDPAVPSYEQYF.

This clonotype was seen a handful of times. J is TRBJ2-2 and V is TRBV27; D is undetermined. CDR1 and CDR2 (germline): MNHEY, SMNVEV (reference sequence). V was pared by 3 bases and J by 6 bases, with 8 bases between. The CDR3 length is 13 residues. CDR3 residues: CASSFSDPGELFF. In nucleotides, the CDR3 is TGTGCCAGCAGTTTCTCTGACCCCGGGGAGCTGTTTTTT.

This clonotype was counted ten times or more. This chain connects TRBV28 to TRBJ1-6; D call uncertain. V was cut by 6 bases and J by 0 bases, with 15 bases left in between. Germline assignment: CDR1 MDHEN and CDR2 SYDVKM. This CDR3 has 17 amino acids. Written as DNA, the CDR3 is TGTGCCAGCAGGCCCCGTGTGTCCGCCTCCTATAATTCACCCCTCCACTTT. Protein product: CASRPRVSASYNSPLHF.

V and J are TRBV20-1 and TRBJ2-7; D unresolved. The CDR3 has 14 amino acids. Per germline, CDR1 DFQATT and CDR2 SNEGSKA (reference sequence). V gave up 6 bases and J gave up 2 bases, with 17 bases separating them. Here the CDR3 reads CSAPCDSPTYEQYF. The CDR3 DNA follows: TGCAGTGCCCCGTGCGACTCTCCCACCTACGAGCAGTACTTC.

This clonotype was observed a few times. The rearrangement uses TRBV25-1 and TRBJ2-2; unclear D gene. Trimming removed 10 bases from V and 1 base from J, with 10 bases in between. This CDR3 has 13 amino acids. Germline V lookup: CDR1 MGHDK, CDR2 SYGVNS. This CDR3 reads CAISLENTGELFF. Here the CDR3 DNA reads TGTGCCATCTCCCTTGAGAACACCGGGGAGCTGTTTTTT. Filled out from reference TRBV25-1 and TRBJ2-2, the complete variable domain reads EADIYQTPRYLVIGTGKKITLECSQTMGHDKMYWYQQDPGMELHLIHYSYGVNSTEKGDLSSESTVSRIRTEHFPLTLESARPSHTSQYLCAISLENTGELFFGEGSRLTVL.

Worth noting for this clonotype: The junction and the germline gene differ at one end; a read error may be behind it. This sequence joins TRBV7-9 and TRBJ2-2, with D possibly being TRBD2 (5 bases). Germline V gene lookup returns CDR1 SEHNR and CDR2 FQNEAQ (reference sequence). This CDR3 contains 12 residues. DNA for the CDR3: TGTGCCAGCTCCGGGGAGACCGAGGAGCTGTTTTTT. Its protein is CASSGETEELFF.

Worth noting for this clonotype: A much larger clone is a single base away; this may be a read error. CDR3 sequence: CVSSLGKSSYGYTF. The CDR3 DNA is TGTGTCAGCAGTTTGGGCAAATCAAGCTATGGCTACACCTTC. The chain links TRBV28 to TRBJ1-2; D is unclear. Germline V CDR1 and CDR2: MDHEN, SYDVKM. The CDR3 totals 14 residues.